These 28 T cell receptor beta chains were all obtained from the same sample, sequenced in a study of spatial heterogeneity in lung cancer. General study findings and limits: One measure, the expanded intratumoral alpha and beta TCR count, tracked tumor mutation counts.

These TCRs' antigens remain unknown. Documented time point: sample taken at primary tumor resection. Each CDR3 protein is one row after TCRdb ran MiXCR on the 5' RACE reads. The sample holds some 100 distinct CDR3 sequences, approximately 18% seen once. The sample consisted of lung tumor tissue, taken at surgery. All receptors come from a male donor with early-stage non-small cell lung cancer.

A note on this clonotype: In a library made to pick up alpha chains, this beta chain is a stray read with a size that means little. The V and J genes are TRBV11-2 and TRBJ2-3, with 7 positions matching TRBD2. After removal of 6 bases from V and 1 base from J, the junction contained 7 bases not matched to a gene. CDR1 is SGHAT and CDR2 is FQNNGV in the germline V gene. The CDR3 loop spans 15 amino acids. The chain's CDR3 is CASRSAAGGTDTQYF. DNA of the CDR3: TGTGCCAGCAGATCGGCTGCGGGGGGCACAGATACGCAGTATTTT.

This clonotype is hyperexpanded in the sample. This beta chain is off target for a library built for alpha chains, so its abundance means little. V and J are TRBV12-3 or TRBV12-4 and TRBJ1-2; D unresolved. The CDR3 is 15 amino acids. Trimming shortened V by 3 bases and J by 8 bases, and 19 bases separated the two germline ends. CDR3 amino acids: CASSFGPRSPGGYTF. The CDR3 DNA reads TGTGCCAGCAGTTTTGGTCCGAGATCCCCGGGGGGCTACACCTTC.

Notes on this clonotype: A library made for alpha chains picked up this beta chain off target, so its size means little. The chain has TRBV4-3 and TRBJ2-1, with 11 bases lining up with TRBD2. This CDR3 region has 17 residues. Per germline, CDR1 LGHNA and CDR2 YSLEER. Trimming took 1 base from V and 4 from J; bases not matched to a gene: 6. CDR3 region: CASSQGRIAGGYNEQFF. For the CDR3, the DNA is TGCGCCAGCAGCCAAGGTCGTATAGCGGGGGGGTACAATGAGCAGTTCTTC.

By share, this clonotype counts as large. This beta chain is a stray sequence in a library constructed for alpha chains; its clone size is not meaningful. This sequence joins TRBV29-1 and TRBJ2-7, with D unclear. The CDR3 runs 11 residues. Germline V gene sequence: CDR1 SQVTM, CDR2 ANQGSEA. Trimming took off 7 bases at V and 9 bases at J, with 16 bases between the two ends. CDR3 in DNA: TGCAGCGCCGCCGGATTAAATGGGCAGTACTTC. Amino acid sequence: CSAAGLNGQYF.

Points on this clonotype: This beta chain was picked up by a library intended for alpha chains and is off target, so its count carries little meaning. The CDR3 protein is CASSLGHWSGELFF. CDR3 sequence (DNA): TGTGCCAGCAGCTTGGGACATTGGTCCGGGGAGCTGTTTTTT. The chain employs TRBV6-2 or TRBV6-3 and TRBJ2-2, with D perhaps TRBD1 (6 bases). Per the germline V gene, CDR1 is MNHEY and CDR2 is SVGEGT. V gave up 6 bases and J gave up 6 bases, with 14 bases separating them. The CDR3 runs to 14 residues.

Notes on this clonotype: Little can be read into the size of this beta chain, an off-target read in a library designed for alpha chains. The V call is TRBV7-2, the J call TRBJ2-2; TRBD2 matches at 9 bases. The CDR3 sequence is 15 residues long. V shed 5 bases and J 5 bases; nucleotides not matched to a gene: 6. Germline V gene lookup returns CDR1 SGHTA and CDR2 FQGNSA. Here the CDR3 reads CASSRGGDSTGELFF. The CDR3 DNA reads as TGTGCCAGCAGCCGCGGGGGGGACTCTACCGGGGAGCTGTTTTTT.

Regarding this clonotype: Because this beta chain is a stray read in a library intended to capture alpha chains, its abundance should not be given much weight. This chain links TRBV20-1 with TRBJ2-3; either TRBD1 or TRBD2 may fit D (5 bases each). The V end lost 5 bases, the J end lost 2 bases, and 11 bases lay between the germline ends. Germline V lookup: CDR1 DFQATT, CDR2 SNEGSKA (reference sequence). This CDR3 has 13 amino acids. The DNA for the CDR3 is TGCAGTGCTGGGACGACTTTCACAGATACGCAGTATTTT. It is translated as CSAGTTFTDTQYF.

This clonotype qualifies as large (0.1 to 1%). This beta chain came through as a stray read in a library set up for alpha chains, and its size says little. The chain carries TRBV20-1 and TRBJ2-5, with D perhaps TRBD1 (5 bases). Trimming took off 1 base at V and 4 bases at J, with 7 bases between the two ends. Looked up from germline, CDR1 is DFQATT and CDR2 is SNEGSKA (reference sequence). This CDR3 has 12 amino acids. CDR3 sequence reads: CSARGGGETQYF. In nucleotides, the CDR3 is TGCAGTGCTAGAGGGGGCGGAGAGACCCAGTACTTC.

As for this clonotype: This beta chain slipped into a library made for alpha chains as a stray read, so its size is not meaningful. The chain uses TRBV28 and TRBJ2-3; 11 bases align to TRBD2. V was pared by 5 bases and J by 0 bases, with 13 bases of the junction left unmatched. In germline, CDR1 is MDHEN, CDR2 SYDVKM. The length of the CDR3 is 19 residues. CDR3: CASSLSGTSGTLSTDTQYF. For the CDR3, the DNA is TGTGCCAGCAGTCTTTCAGGGACTAGCGGCACCCTAAGCACAGATACGCAGTATTTT. Combining the CDR3 with reference TRBV28 and TRBJ2-3 gives the whole variable domain DVKVTQSSRYLVKRTGEKVFLECVQDMDHENMFWYRQDPGLGLRLIYFSYDVKMKEKGDIPEGYSVSREKKERFSLILESASTNQTSMYLCASSLSGTSGTLSTDTQYFGPGTRLTVL.

By share, this clonotype counts as hyperexpanded (1% or more). Being off target in a library aimed at alpha chains, this beta chain has a size of little meaning. The V gene is TRBV19, the J gene TRBJ1-5; 8 bases match TRBD1. The CDR3 has 15 amino acids. The J segment lost 4 bases and the V segment lost 8 bases, leaving 10 bases of the junction unmatched. The germline V gene has CDR1 LNHDA and CDR2 SQIVND (reference sequence). The CDR3 DNA is TGTGCCAGTGGGATCGAGGACAGGGCTAATCAGCCCCAGCATTTT. It codes for CASGIEDRANQPQHF. Combining the CDR3 with reference TRBV19 and TRBJ1-5 gives the whole variable domain DGGITQSPKYLFRKEGQNVTLSCEQNLNHDAMYWYRQDPGQGLRLIYYSQIVNDFQKGDIAEGYSVSREKKESFPLTVTSAQKNPTAFYLCASGIEDRANQPQHFGDGTRLSIL.

This clonotype is categorized as large. The library was designed around alpha chains, so this beta chain is a stray read whose abundance carries little weight. The chain uses TRBV19 and TRBJ2-7, with a weak D call TRBD1 (6 bases). This CDR3 comprises 14 residues. V lost 5 bases and J 2 bases, leaving 13 bases between the germline ends. Germline V gene sequence: CDR1 LNHDA, CDR2 SQIVND (reference sequence). CDR3 protein: CASSSGTSTYEQYF. CDR3 DNA sequence: TGTGCCAGTAGTTCCGGGACATCGACCTACGAGCAGTACTTC.

On this clonotype itself: This beta chain appears as a stray read in a library generated for alpha chains; its size is not informative. The rearrangement uses TRBV7-8 and TRBJ1-2, with no clear D. Trimming took 0 bases from V and 5 from J, leaving 10 bases between them. Germline CDR1 is SGHVS and CDR2 is FQNEAQ. The CDR3 is 14 amino acids. CDR3 region: CASSLALTDYGYTF. The CDR3 nucleotides read TGTGCCAGCAGCTTAGCGCTCACAGATTATGGCTACACCTTC. Full variable domain (missing parts from reference TRBV7-8 and TRBJ1-2): GAGVSQSPRYKVAKRGQDVALRCDPISGHVSLFWYQQALGQGPEFLTYFQNEAQLDKSGLPSDRFFAERPEGSVSTLKIQRTQQEDSAVYLCASSLALTDYGYTFGSGTRLTVV.

This clonotype is termed medium-sized. A library made for alpha chains picked up this beta chain off target, so its size means little. The chain joins TRBV20-1 to TRBJ2-5; D perhaps matches TRBD2 (6 bases). The CDR3 is made up of 14 amino acids. Deletions cut 6 bases from V and 2 bases from J, with 16 bases between. The V gene's germline CDR1 is DFQATT and CDR2 SNEGSKA (reference sequence). The CDR3 DNA is TGCAGTGCAGTGCCGGGACTTCAACAAGAGACCCAGTACTTC. Amino acid sequence: CSAVPGLQQETQYF.

This clonotype is large within its sample. Since it is a stray read in a library aimed at alpha chains, this beta chain has a size that is not meaningful. This rearrangement joins TRBV20-1 to TRBJ2-2, with a tentative D call TRBD1 (5 bases). Germline V gene data show CDR1 as DFQATT and CDR2 as SNEGSKA (reference sequence). There are 13 residues in the CDR3. Trimming took off 6 bases at V and 1 base at J, with 9 bases between the two ends. The CDR3 DNA reads TGCAGTGCCCACGGACAGAACACCGGGGAGCTGTTTTTT. It translates to CSAHGQNTGELFF.

By share of the sample, this clonotype is large. Being off target in a library aimed at alpha chains, this beta chain has a size of little meaning. This sequence joins TRBV6-5 and TRBJ2-2; D is unclear. Germline V gene data show CDR1 as MNHEY and CDR2 as SVGAGI. The CDR3 runs 14 residues. V lost 2 bases and J 4 bases, leaving 8 bases between the germline ends. The CDR3 here is CASSYQQLTGELFF. CDR3 nucleotides: TGTGCCAGCAGTTACCAACAGCTCACCGGGGAGCTGTTTTTT.

As for this clonotype: This beta chain is a stray sequence in a library constructed for alpha chains; its clone size is not meaningful. The V and J genes are TRBV28 and TRBJ1-5, with TRBD1 matching 9 bases. After removal of 6 bases from V and 6 bases from J, the junction contained 9 bases not matched to a gene. The CDR3 consists of 15 residues. From germline, CDR1 is MDHEN and CDR2 SYDVKM. Here the CDR3 reads CASRLGTGWSQPQHF. The CDR3 DNA follows: TGTGCCAGCAGATTGGGGACAGGGTGGAGTCAGCCCCAGCATTTT.

This clonotype is hyperexpanded in the sample. This beta chain turned up in a library designed for alpha chains; as an off-target read, its abundance says little. This chain joins TRBV12-3 or TRBV12-4 and TRBJ2-7, with a weak D call TRBD2 (5 bases). V was cut by 1 base and J by 7 bases, with 11 bases left in between. This CDR3 has 13 residues. DNA of the CDR3: TGTGCCAGCAGTTTAGTCGGGATCCAGGAGCAGTACTTC. The encoded protein is CASSLVGIQEQYF.

This clonotype qualifies as large. Because the library targeted alpha chains, this beta chain is an off-target read whose size means little. V gene TRBV6-2 or TRBV6-3 combines with J gene TRBJ2-4; 8 bases fit TRBD1. The CDR3 totals 14 residues. V shed 3 bases, J shed 12 bases, and the junction held 10 bases outside the gene matches. CDR1 MNHEY and CDR2 SVGEGT come from the germline V gene. For the CDR3, the DNA is TGTGCCAGCAGTTATTACGGACAGGGCGAGGCTCAGTACTTC. Its protein product is CASSYYGQGEAQYF.

This clonotype is large (0.1 to 1%) within its sample. This beta chain lies outside the target of a library built for alpha chains; its clone size means little. This rearrangement joins TRBV11-2 to TRBJ2-1; 8 positions match TRBD2. The CDR3 is 15 residues long. J gave up 5 bases and V 0 bases, and 3 bases lay outside the gene matches. Looked up from germline, CDR1 is SGHAT and CDR2 is FQNNGV. CDR3 sequence reads: CASSLDGTSDNEQFF. In DNA, the CDR3 is TGTGCCAGCAGCTTAGATGGGACTAGTGACAATGAGCAGTTCTTC.

Judged by abundance, this clonotype is hyperexpanded. As an off-target read in a library built for alpha chains, this beta chain has a frequency of little significance. The chain employs TRBV20-1 and TRBJ1-2; 8 bases are shared with TRBD1. This CDR3 has 13 amino acids. With 3 bases clipped from V and 6 bases from J, the junction kept 6 bases outside the gene matches. Germline V gene data show CDR1 as DFQATT and CDR2 as SNEGSKA (reference sequence). CDR3: CSARETGDHGYTF. DNA for the CDR3: TGCAGTGCTAGGGAGACAGGGGATCATGGCTACACCTTC.

Worth noting for this clonotype: This beta chain is an unintended read in a library built for alpha chains; its size means little. This rearrangement joins TRBV25-1 to TRBJ2-3; 8 positions match TRBD2. Germline V lookup: CDR1 MGHDK, CDR2 SYGVNS. This CDR3 spans 15 amino acids. The ends lost 8 bases at V and 3 bases at J; junction bases unmatched: 10. CDR3 sequence: CASGVGAGDTDTQYF. CDR3 coding DNA: TGTGCCAGCGGCGTTGGAGCGGGGGATACAGATACGCAGTATTTT.

Regarding this clonotype: Within a library made for alpha chains, this beta chain is off target, and its count is uninformative. The chain is built from TRBV4-1 and TRBJ2-7; 8 bases are a match to TRBD1. The ends lost 1 base at V and 2 bases at J; junction bases unmatched: 4. This CDR3 has 15 residues. The germline gives CDR1 MGHRA, CDR2 YSYEKL. Written as DNA, the CDR3 is TGCGCCAGCAGCCAAGGGACAGGGTTGGCCTACGAGCAGTACTTC. This gives the protein CASSQGTGLAYEQYF.

This clonotype is hyperexpanded (1% or more) within its sample. This beta chain came through as a stray read in a library set up for alpha chains, and its size says little. V gene TRBV24-1 combines with J gene TRBJ2-2, with D possibly TRBD2 on 5 matching bases. This CDR3 has 14 residues. Germline CDR1 is KGHDR and CDR2 is SFDVKD. The ends were cut back, 5 bases at V and 3 bases at J, with 9 bases in the middle. The CDR3, as DNA: TGTGCCACCAGTGCGGCGGGCTACACCGGGGAGCTGTTTTTT. This codes for CATSAAGYTGELFF.

This clonotype was observed a few times. Within a library made for alpha chains, this beta chain is off target, and its count is uninformative. The chain has TRBV5-1 and TRBJ2-1, with a tentative D call TRBD1 (6 bases). The V gene lost 0 bases and the J gene lost 0 bases, with 10 bases spanning the gap. The CDR3 totals 16 residues. Germline CDR1 and CDR2: SGHRS and YFSETQ. CDR3 loop: CASSLEGTTSYNEQFF. The CDR3 bases are TGCGCCAGCAGCTTGGAAGGGACAACCTCCTACAATGAGCAGTTCTTC.

This clonotype has a single count. This beta chain is off target for a library built for alpha chains, so its abundance means little. The CDR3 DNA reads as TGTGCCAGCAGCTTGGGAGGGGACGGGTATGGCTACACCTTC. Protein product: CASSLGGDGYGYTF. V gene TRBV7-2 combines with J gene TRBJ1-2, with a weak D call TRBD1 (5 bases). The germline V gene encodes CDR1 SGHTA and CDR2 FQGNSA. V lost 3 bases and J lost 5, with 13 bases in between. This CDR3 spans 14 amino acids.

In this sample, this clonotype is medium-sized. Found in a library prepared for alpha chains, this beta chain is an off-target read, and its abundance has little meaning. V gene TRBV6-2 or TRBV6-3 combines with J gene TRBJ2-7; possibly TRBD2 for D (5 bases). The CDR3 length is 13 residues. Germline assignment: CDR1 MNHEY and CDR2 SVGEGT. Trimming took 4 bases from V and 3 from J, leaving 10 bases between them. The CDR3 reads CASSWTYRYEQYF. The CDR3 DNA reads as TGTGCCAGCAGTTGGACTTACCGCTACGAGCAGTACTTC.

As concerns this clonotype: A library made for alpha chains picked up this beta chain off target, so its size means little. The chain couples TRBV5-1 to TRBJ2-7; D is perhaps TRBD1 (6 bases). Germline values: CDR1 SGHRS, CDR2 YFSETQ. CDR3 length equals 15 residues. V lost 4 bases, J lost 2 bases, and 16 bases lay in between. CDR3 loop: CASSQQGFGAYEQYF. The CDR3 nucleotides are TGCGCCAGCAGCCAACAGGGTTTTGGGGCCTACGAGCAGTACTTC.

By share, this clonotype ranks as medium-sized. The library was prepared for alpha chains; this beta chain is a stray read, so its frequency means little. The V gene is TRBV6-4, the J gene TRBJ1-3; no reliable D call. The ends were cut back, 1 base at V and 0 bases at J, with 22 bases in the middle. Per germline, CDR1 MRHNA and CDR2 SNTAGT. The CDR3 consists of 20 residues. CDR3 DNA: TGTGCCAGCAGTGACTTCGAAATCCGTCGGCGGATGCCCTCTGGAAACACCATATATTTT. This gives the protein CASSDFEIRRRMPSGNTIYF.